Following are 20 T cell receptor beta chains from one sample sequenced in a study of CD8+ T cells in alopecia areata. Extracted RNA was reverse transcribed, and the resulting cDNA served as sequencing template. Profiled with immunoSEQ multiplex PCR; TCRdb holds only in-frame clones, not every one. Of some 110,000 clones listed, around two fifths were seen once; the top ten hold approximately 3%. The sample consisted of CD4+ T cells sorted from blood. These receptors all come from a human donor with alopecia areata.

The chain joins TRBV29-1 to TRBJ1-2; no clear D. Germline CDR1 SQVTM, CDR2 ANQGSEA. Trimming stripped 2 bases from V and 8 bases from J, with 6 bases between. CDR3 length: 10 residues. The CDR3 coding sequence is TGCAGCGTTGAACAGAGCGGCTACACCTTC. This translates into CSVEQSGYTF.

The chain links TRBV30 to TRBJ1-5, with D uncertain. There are 13 residues in the CDR3. V dropped 2 bases and J dropped 0 bases, with 5 bases sitting between them. Germline CDR1 GTSNPN, CDR2 SVGIG (reference sequence). CDR3 DNA: TGTGCCTGGAGTCCACATAGCAATCAGCCCCAGCATTTT. Translated: CAWSPHSNQPQHF.

The chain employs TRBV28 and TRBJ2-7; 7 positions agree with TRBD1. With V trimmed by 2 bases and J by 0 bases, 4 bases remained unmatched. Germline V gene data show CDR1 as MDHEN and CDR2 as SYDVKM. This CDR3 spans 15 amino acids. CDR3 protein: CASSLGTASSYEQYF. The CDR3 DNA is TGTGCCAGCAGTTTAGGGACAGCCAGCTCCTACGAGCAGTACTTC.

This rearrangement joins TRBV6-5 to TRBJ2-5; the D gene is possibly TRBD2 (5 bases). Germline V lookup: CDR1 MNHEY, CDR2 SVGAGI. The CDR3 covers 15 residues. V was trimmed by 6 bases and J by 5 bases, leaving 19 bases between them. The CDR3 loop is CASRPLTARRETQYF. The DNA for the CDR3 is TGTGCCAGCAGACCCCTAACGGCGAGGAGGGAGACCCAGTACTTC.

This rearrangement joins TRBV29-1 to TRBJ1-1, with D maybe TRBD1 (5 bases). There are 15 residues in the CDR3. Germline assignment: CDR1 SQVTM and CDR2 ANQGSEA. V dropped 6 bases and J dropped 3 bases, with 20 bases sitting between them. CDR3 sequence reads: CSVSPRGSMDTEAFF. DNA of the CDR3: TGCAGCGTGTCCCCTAGGGGTTCTATGGACACTGAAGCTTTCTTT. Full variable domain (missing parts from reference TRBV29-1 and TRBJ1-1): SAVISQKPSRDICQRGTSLTIQCQVDSQVTMMFWYRQQPGQSLTLIATANQGSEATYESGFVIDKFPISRPNLTFSTLTVSNMSPEDSSIYLCSVSPRGSMDTEAFFGQGTRLTVV.

Only a few counts were recorded for this clone. The chain uses TRBV23-1 and TRBJ1-5, with 7 bases lining up with TRBD1. TRBV23-1 is an ORF, and what it does is uncertain. Germline trimming cut 2 bases from V and 6 bases from J; bases unmatched to any gene: 7. The CDR3 is made up of 15 amino acids. The CDR3: CASSQRRGLGQPQHF. The CDR3 DNA is TGCGCCAGCAGTCAACGGAGGGGGCTTGGTCAGCCCCAGCATTTT.

This clone was seen more than once but under ten times. The V gene is TRBV29-1, the J gene TRBJ2-7; 13 bases are a match to TRBD2. Unmatched junction bases numbered 7, after V lost 6 bases and J lost 2 bases. CDR3 length: 15 residues. Germline V gene data show CDR1 as SQVTM and CDR2 as ANQGSEA. Written as DNA, the CDR3 is TGCAGCGTGACTGGACTAGCGGGGGACCCCTACGAGCAGTACTTC. Protein sequence: CSVTGLAGDPYEQYF.

This clone was counted a few times. The rearrangement links TRBV19 to TRBJ2-5; 7 bases agree with TRBD2. The J segment lost 0 bases and the V segment lost 4 bases, leaving 11 bases of the junction unmatched. Per germline, CDR1 LNHDA and CDR2 SQIVND (reference sequence). This CDR3 spans 17 amino acids. For the CDR3, the DNA is TGTGCCAGTAGTACCACCACGGGTAGCGGGTACCAAGAGACCCAGTACTTC. It translates to CASSTTTGSGYQETQYF.

A few counts support this clone. The rearrangement links TRBV19 to TRBJ2-7; tentative D call: TRBD2 (9 bases). Germline V gives CDR1 LNHDA, CDR2 SQIVND (reference sequence). The CDR3 length is 14 residues. V was shortened by 10 bases and J by 3 bases, with 19 bases between the two germline ends. The CDR3 nucleotides read TGTGCCACTTCGCGGGGGGGACAGGACTACGAGCAGTACTTC. This translates into CATSRGGQDYEQYF.

This clone has ten or more counts. V gene TRBV19 combines with J gene TRBJ2-4; D possibly corresponds to TRBD1 (7 bases). Trimming removed 5 bases at V and 0 bases at J, with 17 bases between. The CDR3 is 17 amino acids. Germline-derived CDR1 and CDR2 are LNHDA and SQIVND (reference sequence). The CDR3 bases are TGTGCCAGTAGTTCCCGGGGGACAGCCTTAGCCAAAAACATTCAGTACTTC. It yields the protein CASSSRGTALAKNIQYF.

The chain uses TRBV18 and TRBJ2-5; D unclear. The germline CDR1 and CDR2 sequences are KGHSH and LQKENI. V gave up 1 base and J gave up 3 bases, with 3 bases separating them. This CDR3 comprises 12 residues. The CDR3, as DNA: TGTGCCAGCTCACCACTGAAAGAGACCCAGTACTTC. As protein: CASSPLKETQYF.

This clone was detected a few times. The chain is built from TRBV6-5 and TRBJ2-3; D is ambiguous. The CDR3 extends over 15 amino acids. V dropped 6 bases and J dropped 2 bases, with 15 bases sitting between them. CDR1 and CDR2 from the germline V gene are MNHEY and SVGAGI. CDR3 loop: CASSSVAGPTDTQYF. The DNA of the CDR3 is TGTGCCAGCAGCTCTGTGGCTGGGCCCACAGATACGCAGTATTTT.

The CDR3 loop is CASSFPTGSTDTQYF. CDR3 nucleotides: TGTGCCAGCAGCTTCCCGACGGGAAGCACAGATACGCAGTATTTT. J is TRBJ2-3 and V is TRBV5-6; maybe TRBD2 (5 bases). The CDR3 extends over 15 amino acids. V was cut by 2 bases and J by 0 bases, with 10 bases left in between. Germline assignment: CDR1 SGHDT and CDR2 YYEEEE.

Points on this clone: The CDR3 end shows no conserved phenylalanine or tryptophan, and so a read error is likely. The CDR3 loop is CAWSAGGNQPQHS. In DNA form, the CDR3 reads TGTGCCTGGAGTGCCGGGGGCAATCAGCCCCAGCATTCT. The V call is TRBV30, the J call TRBJ1-5; D uncertain. V lost 1 base and J lost 2, with 6 bases in between. Germline CDR1 is GTSNPN and CDR2 is SVGIG (reference sequence). This CDR3 contains 13 residues.

This clone was counted only a few times. The chain has TRBV10-3 and TRBJ1-1; no firm D call. CDR1 is ENHRY and CDR2 is SYGVKD in the germline V gene. V was trimmed by 2 bases and J by 5 bases, leaving 6 bases between them. This CDR3 region has 12 residues. The CDR3 loop is CAISEKGTEAFF. Here the CDR3 DNA reads TGTGCCATCAGTGAGAAGGGAACTGAAGCTTTCTTT.

This clone was counted between two and nine times. This sample also contains other DNA sequences that code for the same CDR3. The rearrangement joins TRBV5-1 to TRBJ2-3; D uncertain. From germline, CDR1 is SGHRS and CDR2 YFSETQ. The CDR3 consists of 13 residues. V was trimmed by 0 bases and J by 3 bases, leaving 5 bases between them. The CDR3 loop is CASSLAGTDTQYF. In nucleotides, the CDR3 is TGCGCCAGCAGCTTGGCCGGGACAGATACGCAGTATTTT.

There are a few counts of this clone. This chain uses TRBV4-1 with TRBJ1-2, with D perhaps TRBD1 (6 bases). Trimming removed 1 base at V and 3 bases at J, with 15 bases between. The CDR3 spans 16 residues. Germline V CDR1 and CDR2: MGHRA, YSYEKL. The CDR3 is CASSQVVGGRHYGYTF. Here the CDR3 DNA reads TGCGCCAGCAGCCAAGTAGTCGGGGGCAGGCACTATGGCTACACCTTC.

Only a few counts were recorded for this clone. V and J are TRBV5-4 and TRBJ2-5; D perhaps matches TRBD2 (5 bases). The CDR3 spans 13 residues. Between the trimmed V and J ends, which lost 0 bases and 3 bases, there was a span of 6 bases. Germline V CDR1 and CDR2: SGHNT, YYREEE (reference sequence). The CDR3 region is CASSLAGKETQYF. The CDR3 DNA is TGTGCCAGCAGCTTGGCGGGGAAAGAGACCCAGTACTTC.

There are a few counts of this clone. The chain couples TRBV7-2 to TRBJ2-7; a possible D gene is TRBD2 (5 bases). The CDR3 totals 15 residues. The ends were cut back, 5 bases at V and 2 bases at J, with 16 bases in the middle. The V gene's germline CDR1 is SGHTA and CDR2 FQGNSA. The CDR3 sequence is CASSPRTPGAYEQYF. CDR3 nucleotide sequence: TGTGCCAGCAGCCCCCGAACCCCCGGGGCCTACGAGCAGTACTTC.

The chain is built from TRBV7-9 and TRBJ2-5; D is uncertain. The CDR3 runs 12 residues. The V end lost 7 bases, the J end lost 5 bases, and 11 bases lay between the germline ends. Germline V gene data show CDR1 as SEHNR and CDR2 as FQNEAQ (reference sequence). The DNA for the CDR3 is TGTGCCAGCAACTTTCTTGGGGAGACCCAGTACTTC. This codes for CASNFLGETQYF. The variable domain in full, completed from reference TRBV7-9 and TRBJ2-5, reads DTGVSQNPRHKITKRGQNVTFRCDPISEHNRLYWYRQTLGQGPEFLTYFQNEAQLEKSRLLSDRFSAERPKGSFSTLEIQRTEQGDSAMYLCASNFLGETQYFGPGTRLLVL.